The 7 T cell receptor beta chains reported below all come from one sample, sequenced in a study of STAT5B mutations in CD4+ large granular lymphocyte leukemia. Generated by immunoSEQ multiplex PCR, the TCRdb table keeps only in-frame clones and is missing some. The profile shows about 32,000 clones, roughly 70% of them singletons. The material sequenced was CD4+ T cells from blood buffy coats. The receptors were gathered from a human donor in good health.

As DNA, the CDR3 is TGTGCCAGCAGTGAAACAGGGCATGGCTACACCTTC. As protein: CASSETGHGYTF. The V call is TRBV27, the J call TRBJ1-2, with D perhaps matching TRBD1 (6 bases). Trimming stripped 5 bases from V and 6 bases from J, with 10 bases between. Germline lookup yields CDR1 MNHEY and CDR2 SMNVEV (reference sequence). CDR3 length equals 12 residues.

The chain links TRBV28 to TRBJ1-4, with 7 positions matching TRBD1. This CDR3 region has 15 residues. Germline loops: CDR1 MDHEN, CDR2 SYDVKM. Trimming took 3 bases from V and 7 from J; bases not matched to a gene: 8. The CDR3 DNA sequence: TGTGCCAGCAGTTTCAGGGGGTTTGGGGGTGAAAAACTGTTTTTT. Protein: CASSFRGFGGEKLFF.

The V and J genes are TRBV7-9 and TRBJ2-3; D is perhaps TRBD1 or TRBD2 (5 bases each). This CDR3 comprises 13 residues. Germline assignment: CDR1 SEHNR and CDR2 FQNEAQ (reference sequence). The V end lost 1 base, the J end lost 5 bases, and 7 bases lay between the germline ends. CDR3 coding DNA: TGTGCCAGCAGCTTAGATGGGGGAGATACGCAGTATTTT. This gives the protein CASSLDGGDTQYF.

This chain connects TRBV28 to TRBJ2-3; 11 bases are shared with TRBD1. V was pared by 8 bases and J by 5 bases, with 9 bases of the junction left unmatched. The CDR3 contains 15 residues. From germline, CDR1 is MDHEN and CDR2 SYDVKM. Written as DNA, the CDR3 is TGTGCCAGCCTTCCGGGACAGGGGGGAATAGATACGCAGTATTTT. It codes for CASLPGQGGIDTQYF.

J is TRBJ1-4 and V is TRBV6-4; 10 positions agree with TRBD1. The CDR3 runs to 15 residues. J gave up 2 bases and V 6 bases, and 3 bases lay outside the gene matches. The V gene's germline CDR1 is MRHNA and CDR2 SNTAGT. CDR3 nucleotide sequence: TGTGCCAGCAGGGCGACAGGGGGCACTAATGAAAAACTGTTTTTT. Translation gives CASRATGGTNEKLFF.

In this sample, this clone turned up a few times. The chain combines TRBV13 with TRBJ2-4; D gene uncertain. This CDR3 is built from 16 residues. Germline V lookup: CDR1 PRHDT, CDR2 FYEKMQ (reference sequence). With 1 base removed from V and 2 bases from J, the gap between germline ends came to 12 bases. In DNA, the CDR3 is TGTGCCAGCAGCTTAGAGTCAGTGGGGACCAAAAACATTCAGTACTTC. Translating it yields CASSLESVGTKNIQYF.

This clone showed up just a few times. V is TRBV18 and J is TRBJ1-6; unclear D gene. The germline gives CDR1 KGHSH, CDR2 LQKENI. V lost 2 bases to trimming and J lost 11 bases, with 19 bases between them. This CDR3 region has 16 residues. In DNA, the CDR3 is TGTGCCAGCTCACCAGTCGGAGGGAACTTGGGAGCACCCCTCCACTTT. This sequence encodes CASSPVGGNLGAPLHF.